Presented here are 10 T cell receptor beta chains from one specimen sequenced in a study of blood T cell repertoires in COVID-19. Here immunoSEQ multiplex PCR was the method, and the copy in TCRdb shows in-frame clones only, minus some. The top ten hold roughly 5.1% of the sample, which has under 100,000 clones, around nine tenths seen once. Sequenced sample: peripheral blood. Receptors were obtained from a man aged 40-55 years with acute or convalescent COVID-19.

The sample holds many counts of this clone. V usage is TRBV9 and J usage is TRBJ2-3; 7 bases agree with TRBD2. The CDR3 spans 15 residues. Germline-derived CDR1 and CDR2 are SGDLS and YYNGEE. With 5 bases clipped from V and 2 bases from J, the junction kept 8 bases outside the gene matches. This CDR3 reads CASSPAGGNTDTQYF. The DNA of the CDR3 is TGTGCCAGCAGTCCAGCCGGGGGGAACACAGATACGCAGTATTTT.

The J gene is TRBJ1-4, the V gene TRBV6-1; TRBD1 aligns across 8 bases. The CDR3 spans 15 residues. CDR1 and CDR2 (germline): MNHNS, SASEGT. The V gene end was trimmed by 2 bases and the J gene end by 4 bases; junction bases not matched to a gene: 3. The CDR3 coding sequence is TGTGCCAGCAGTGAAAACAGGGGGGTTAATGAAAAACTGTTTTTT. This gives the protein CASSENRGVNEKLFF.

J is TRBJ1-5 and V is TRBV27; D perhaps matches TRBD1 (6 bases). There are 13 residues in the CDR3. Looked up from germline, CDR1 is MNHEY and CDR2 is SMNVEV (reference sequence). V lost 5 bases and J lost 7, with 12 bases in between. CDR3 sequence (DNA): TGTGCCAGCAGTCAACAGGGTCGACAGCCCCAGCATTTT. This gives the protein CASSQQGRQPQHF.

Details on this clone: The sample carries other DNA sequences with the same CDR3. The chain is built from TRBV19 and TRBJ2-6; 8 nucleotides agree with TRBD1. Germline CDR1 is LNHDA and CDR2 is SQIVND (reference sequence). J lost 3 bases, V lost 5 bases, and 6 bases had no gene match. CDR3 length: 16 residues. CDR3 in DNA: TGTGCCAGTAGTCCTCAGGGGGCGGGTGGGGCCAACGTCCTGACTTTC. Amino acids: CASSPQGAGGANVLTF.

The CDR3: CASSQEGLTDTQYF. The DNA for the CDR3 is TGTGCCAGCAGCCAAGAAGGACTGACAGATACGCAGTATTTT. The V gene is TRBV4-2, the J gene TRBJ2-3; D might be TRBD2 (5 bases). The germline CDR1 and CDR2 sequences are LGHNA and YNFKEQ. Deletions cut 0 bases from V and 3 bases from J, with 7 bases between. The CDR3 has 14 residues.

The chain couples TRBV7-2 to TRBJ1-5, with D unresolved. V lost 6 bases and J 3 bases, leaving 9 bases between the germline ends. Germline CDR1 reads SGHTA; CDR2 reads FQGNSA. The CDR3 contains 13 residues. CDR3 region: CASSSSPNQPQHF. The DNA of the CDR3 is TGTGCCAGCAGTTCTAGTCCCAATCAGCCCCAGCATTTT.

The rearrangement uses TRBV6-6 and TRBJ2-7; 7 bases map to TRBD2. V lost 7 bases, J lost 5 bases, and 17 bases stayed unmatched. The CDR3 runs to 16 residues. From germline, CDR1 is MNHNY and CDR2 SVGAGI (reference sequence). This CDR3 reads CASTQGRGGGYDEQYF. As DNA, the CDR3 is TGTGCCAGCACCCAAGGGAGGGGAGGCGGCTATGACGAGCAGTACTTC.

The rearrangement uses TRBV5-1 and TRBJ1-1, with TRBD1 identical over 10 bases. CDR1 and CDR2 from the germline V gene are SGHRS and YFSETQ. The CDR3 loop spans 15 amino acids. V lost 0 bases, J lost 5 bases, and 4 bases stayed unmatched. CDR3 protein: CASSLGGQGMTEAFF. CDR3 nucleotides: TGCGCCAGCAGCTTGGGGGGACAGGGGATGACTGAAGCTTTCTTT.

This clone was picked up many times. The chain has TRBV24-1 and TRBJ2-2; TRBD2 aligns across 15 bases. Germline V lookup: CDR1 KGHDR, CDR2 SFDVKD. With V trimmed by 0 bases and J by 4 bases, 2 bases remained unmatched. The CDR3 is made up of 18 amino acids. The CDR3 spells CATSDLGLAGGLTGELFF. In nucleotides, the CDR3 is TGTGCCACCAGTGATTTGGGACTAGCGGGAGGGCTCACCGGGGAGCTGTTTTTT.

This chain connects TRBV30 to TRBJ1-6, with a possible D match to TRBD1 (5 bases). Germline CDR1 GTSNPN, CDR2 SVGIG (reference sequence). The length of the CDR3 is 14 residues. V was clipped by 1 base and J by 9 bases, with 13 bases between them. In nucleotides, the CDR3 is TGTGCCTGGAGTGGGGGTCAGGGCGGTTCACCCCTCCACTTT. Protein sequence: CAWSGGQGGSPLHF.